This T cell receptor beta chain was documented in a study of T cell changes during pregnancy in multiple sclerosis. Repertoires were generated with immunoSEQ multiplex PCR, while TCRdb's copy carries only in-frame clones and drops some. This table holds tens of thousands of clones, more than 80% found once. With 8 bases clipped from V and 5 bases from J, the junction kept 8 bases outside the gene matches. This CDR3 region has 12 residues. Germline V CDR1 and CDR2: GTSNPN, SVGIG (reference sequence). The chain couples TRBV30 to TRBJ1-2; 7 bases map to TRBD1. The sequencing here drew on peripheral blood, taken in the third trimester of pregnancy. This TCR was sampled from a female donor with multiple sclerosis, enrolled in a pregnancy study. This CDR3 is CAHPRGKYGYTF. The DNA for the CDR3 is TGTGCCCACCCCAGGGGGAAGTATGGCTACACCTTC. The full variable domain, rest sourced from reference TRBV30 and TRBJ1-2, is SQTIHQWPATLVQPVGSPLSLECTVEGTSNPNLYWYRQAAGRGLQLLFYSVGIGQISSEVPQNLSASRPQDRQFILSSKKLLLSDSGFYLCAHPRGKYGYTFGSGTRLTVV.